This T cell receptor beta chain originates from a study of shared clonotypes between healthy human individuals. Germline-derived CDR1 and CDR2 are SGHDT and YYEEEE. This CDR3 has 15 amino acids. Between the trimmed V and J ends, which lost 1 base and 5 bases, there was a span of 12 bases. Whole-study results and caveats: Rarefaction indicated that sorted-subset sequencing remained incomplete although depth was large.

Comments on this clone: The target antigen is unknown.

Deep was the level at which the assay was run. Sequenced by immunoSEQ multiplex PCR; TCRdb stores in-frame clones only, minus some. The table has over a million clones, approximately 72% seen once. The J gene is TRBJ2-2, the V gene TRBV5-6; perhaps TRBD2 as D (5 bases). The specimen was memory CD4+ T cells sorted from blood. Indicated subset: CD45RA-negative fraction. This clonotype was sampled from a man between 18 and 35 years old in good health. The CDR3 DNA sequence: TGTGCCAGCAGCTTGCCCCCCGGGAAAACCGGGGAGCTGTTTTTT. Protein sequence: CASSLPPGKTGELFF.